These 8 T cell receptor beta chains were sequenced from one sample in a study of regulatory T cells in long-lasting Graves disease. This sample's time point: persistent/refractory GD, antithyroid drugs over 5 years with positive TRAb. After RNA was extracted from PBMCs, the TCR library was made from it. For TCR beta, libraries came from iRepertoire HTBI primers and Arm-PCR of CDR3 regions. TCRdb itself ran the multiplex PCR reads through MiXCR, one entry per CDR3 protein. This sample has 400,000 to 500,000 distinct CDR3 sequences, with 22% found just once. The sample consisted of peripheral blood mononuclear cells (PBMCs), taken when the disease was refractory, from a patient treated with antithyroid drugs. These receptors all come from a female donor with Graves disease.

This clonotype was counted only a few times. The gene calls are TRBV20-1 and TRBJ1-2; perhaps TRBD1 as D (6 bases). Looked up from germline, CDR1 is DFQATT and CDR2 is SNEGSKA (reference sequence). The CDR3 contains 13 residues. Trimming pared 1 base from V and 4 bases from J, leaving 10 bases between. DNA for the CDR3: TGCAGTGCTAGAGTCGACAGGATCTATGGCTACACCTTC. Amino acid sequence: CSARVDRIYGYTF.

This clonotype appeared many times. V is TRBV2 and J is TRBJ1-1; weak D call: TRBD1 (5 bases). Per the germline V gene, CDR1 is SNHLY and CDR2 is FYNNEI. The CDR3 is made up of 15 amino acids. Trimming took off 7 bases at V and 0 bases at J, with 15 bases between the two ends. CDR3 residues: CASMAVGGVNTEAFF. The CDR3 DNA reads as TGTGCCAGCATGGCCGTCGGGGGTGTGAACACTGAAGCTTTCTTT.

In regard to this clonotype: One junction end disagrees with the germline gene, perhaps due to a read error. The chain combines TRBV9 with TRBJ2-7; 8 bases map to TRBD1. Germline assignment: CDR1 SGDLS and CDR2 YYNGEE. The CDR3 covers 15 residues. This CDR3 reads CACSDGTGGSYEQYF. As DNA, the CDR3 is TGTGCCTGCAGCGATGGAACAGGGGGCTCCTACGAGCAGTACTTC. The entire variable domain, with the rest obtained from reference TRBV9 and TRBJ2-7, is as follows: DSGVTQTPKHLITATGQRVTLRCSPRSGDLSVYWYQQSLDQGLQFLIQYYNGEERAKGNILERFSAQQFPDLHSELNLSSLELGDSALYFCACSDGTGGSYEQYFGPGTRLTVT.

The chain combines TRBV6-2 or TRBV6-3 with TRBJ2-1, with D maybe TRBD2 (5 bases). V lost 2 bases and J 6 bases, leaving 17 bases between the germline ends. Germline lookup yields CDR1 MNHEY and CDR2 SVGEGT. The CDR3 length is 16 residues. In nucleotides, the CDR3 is TGTGCCAGCAGTTACCGGAGCGGCTTAACGATCAATGAGCAGTTCTTC. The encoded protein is CASSYRSGLTINEQFF.

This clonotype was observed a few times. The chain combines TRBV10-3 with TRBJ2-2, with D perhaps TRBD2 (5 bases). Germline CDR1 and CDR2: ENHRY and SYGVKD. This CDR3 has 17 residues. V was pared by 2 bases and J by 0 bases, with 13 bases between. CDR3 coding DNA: TGTGCCATCAGTGAGCGGGGTCCATCCGCGAACACCGGGGAGCTGTTTTTT. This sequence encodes CAISERGPSANTGELFF.

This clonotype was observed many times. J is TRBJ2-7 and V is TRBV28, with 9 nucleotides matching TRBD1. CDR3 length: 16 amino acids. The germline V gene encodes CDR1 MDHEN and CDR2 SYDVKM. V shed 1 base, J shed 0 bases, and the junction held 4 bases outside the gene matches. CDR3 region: CASSLYGTGSSYEQYF. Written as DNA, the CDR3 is TGTGCCAGCAGTTTATACGGGACAGGGAGCTCCTACGAGCAGTACTTC.

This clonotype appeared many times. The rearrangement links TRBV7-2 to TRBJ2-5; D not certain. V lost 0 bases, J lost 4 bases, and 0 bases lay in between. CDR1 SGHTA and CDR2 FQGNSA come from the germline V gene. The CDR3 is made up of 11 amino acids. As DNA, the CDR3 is TGTGCCAGCAGCTTAGCAGAGACCCAGTACTTC. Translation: CASSLAETQYF.

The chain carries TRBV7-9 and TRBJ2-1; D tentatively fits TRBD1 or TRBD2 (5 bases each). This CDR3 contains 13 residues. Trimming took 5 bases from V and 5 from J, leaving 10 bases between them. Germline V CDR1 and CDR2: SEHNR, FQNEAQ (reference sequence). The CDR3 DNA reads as TGTGCCAGCAGCCCCGAGGGGAACAATGAGCAGTTCTTC. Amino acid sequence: CASSPEGNNEQFF.